This T cell receptor beta chain was captured by sequencing in a study of Tregs in tolerant kidney transplant recipients. On this clone: Its specificity is unknown.

Method: immunoSEQ multiplex PCR; TCRdb's copy keeps in-frame clones and lacks some. The sample records about 240,000 clones, 65% to 85% being singletons. Notes on the study in general: The small number of patients limits these findings pending further validation.

The sample was CD4+ T cells from blood. The sequence came from a human donor in good health.

The CDR3 DNA follows: TGTGCCAGCACTTCGGGGGGTATTCATGGTTACACCGGGGAGCTGTTTTTT. Amino acid sequence: CASTSGGIHGYTGELFF. The chain couples TRBV14 to TRBJ2-2; TRBD2 aligns across 7 bases. The CDR3 covers 17 residues. The germline gives CDR1 SGHDN, CDR2 FVKESK. Trimming took 7 bases from V and 3 from J; bases not matched to a gene: 14.